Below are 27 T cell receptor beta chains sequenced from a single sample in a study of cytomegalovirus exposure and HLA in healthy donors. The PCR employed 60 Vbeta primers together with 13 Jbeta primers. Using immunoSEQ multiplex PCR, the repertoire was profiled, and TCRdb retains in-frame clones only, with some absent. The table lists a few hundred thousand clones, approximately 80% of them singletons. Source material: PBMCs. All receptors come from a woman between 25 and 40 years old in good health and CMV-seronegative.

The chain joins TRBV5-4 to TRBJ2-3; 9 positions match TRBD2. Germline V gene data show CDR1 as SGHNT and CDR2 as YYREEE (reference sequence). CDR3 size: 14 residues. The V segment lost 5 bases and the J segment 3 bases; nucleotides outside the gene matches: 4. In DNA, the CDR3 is TGTGCCAGCAGTAGCGGACTAGCGACAGATACGCAGTATTTT. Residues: CASSSGLATDTQYF. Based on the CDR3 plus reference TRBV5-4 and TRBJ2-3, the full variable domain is ETGVTQSPTHLIKTRGQQVTLRCSSQSGHNTVSWYQQALGQGPQFIFQYYREEENGRGNFPPRFSGLQFPNYSSELNVNALELDDSALYLCASSSGLATDTQYFGPGTRLTVL.

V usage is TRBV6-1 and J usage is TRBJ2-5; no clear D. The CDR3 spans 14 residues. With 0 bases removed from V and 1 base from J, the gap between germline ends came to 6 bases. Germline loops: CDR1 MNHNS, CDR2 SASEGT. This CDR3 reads CASSEATRQETQYF. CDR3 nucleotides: TGTGCCAGCAGTGAAGCTACTCGCCAAGAGACCCAGTACTTC.

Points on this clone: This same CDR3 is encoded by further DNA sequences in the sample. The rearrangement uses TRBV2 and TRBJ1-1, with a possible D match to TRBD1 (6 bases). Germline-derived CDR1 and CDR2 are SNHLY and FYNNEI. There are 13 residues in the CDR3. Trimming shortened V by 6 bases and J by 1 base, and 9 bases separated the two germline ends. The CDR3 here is CASSEQGNTEAFF. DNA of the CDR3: TGTGCCAGCAGCGAACAGGGGAACACTGAAGCTTTCTTT.

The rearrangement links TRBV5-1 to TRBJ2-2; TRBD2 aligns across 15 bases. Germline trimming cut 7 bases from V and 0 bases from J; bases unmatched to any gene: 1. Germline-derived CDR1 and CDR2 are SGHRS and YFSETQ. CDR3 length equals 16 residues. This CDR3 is CASGLAGGANTGELFF. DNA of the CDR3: TGCGCCAGCGGACTAGCGGGGGGGGCGAACACCGGGGAGCTGTTTTTT.

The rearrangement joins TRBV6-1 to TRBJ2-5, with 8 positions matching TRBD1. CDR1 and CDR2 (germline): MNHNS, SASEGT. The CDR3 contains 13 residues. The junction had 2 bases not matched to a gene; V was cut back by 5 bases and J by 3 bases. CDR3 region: CASSPQGEETQYF. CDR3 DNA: TGTGCCAGCAGTCCACAGGGGGAAGAGACCCAGTACTTC.

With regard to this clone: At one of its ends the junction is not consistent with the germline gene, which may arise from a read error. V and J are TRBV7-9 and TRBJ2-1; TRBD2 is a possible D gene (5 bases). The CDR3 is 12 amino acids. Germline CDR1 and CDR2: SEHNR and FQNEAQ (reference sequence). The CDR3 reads CSSSLYEGEQFF. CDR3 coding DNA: TGTTCCAGCAGCTTATATGAGGGTGAGCAGTTCTTC.

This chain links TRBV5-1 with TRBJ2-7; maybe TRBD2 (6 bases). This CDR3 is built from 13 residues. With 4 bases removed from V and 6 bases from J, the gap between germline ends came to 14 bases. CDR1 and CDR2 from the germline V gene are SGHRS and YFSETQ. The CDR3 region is CASSGPGLREQYF. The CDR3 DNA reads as TGCGCCAGCAGCGGACCGGGACTCCGCGAGCAGTACTTC.

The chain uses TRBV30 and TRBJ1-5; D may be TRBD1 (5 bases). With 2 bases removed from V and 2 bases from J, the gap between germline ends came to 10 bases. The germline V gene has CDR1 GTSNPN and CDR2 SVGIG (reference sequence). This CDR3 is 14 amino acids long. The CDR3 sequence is CAWSRGRGNQPQHF. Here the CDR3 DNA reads TGTGCCTGGAGTAGGGGAAGGGGCAATCAGCCCCAGCATTTT.

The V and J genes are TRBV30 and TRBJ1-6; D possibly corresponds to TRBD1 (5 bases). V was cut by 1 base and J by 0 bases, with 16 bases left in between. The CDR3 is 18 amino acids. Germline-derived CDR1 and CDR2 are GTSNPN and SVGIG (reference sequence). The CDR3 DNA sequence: TGTGCCTGGAGTGGAAGAGACGGACATAGCTCCTATAATTCACCCCTCCACTTT. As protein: CAWSGRDGHSSYNSPLHF.

The CDR3 loop is CASSPQGGEKLFF. The CDR3 nucleotides are TGCGCCAGCAGCCCCCAGGGTGGCGAAAAACTGTTTTTT. The chain carries TRBV4-1 and TRBJ1-4, with D possibly matching TRBD1 (5 bases). Germline V CDR1 and CDR2: MGHRA, YSYEKL. Trimming pared 4 bases from V and 8 bases from J, leaving 11 bases between. CDR3 size: 13 residues.

The CDR3 bases are TGCGCCAGCAGCCGGGGGGGACAGTTGGATGAGCAGTTCTTC. Its translation: CASSRGGQLDEQFF. V is TRBV5-1 and J is TRBJ2-1; perhaps TRBD2 as D (8 bases). Trimming took off 4 bases at V and 8 bases at J, with 16 bases between the two ends. CDR1 and CDR2 (germline): SGHRS, YFSETQ. The CDR3 is 14 amino acids.

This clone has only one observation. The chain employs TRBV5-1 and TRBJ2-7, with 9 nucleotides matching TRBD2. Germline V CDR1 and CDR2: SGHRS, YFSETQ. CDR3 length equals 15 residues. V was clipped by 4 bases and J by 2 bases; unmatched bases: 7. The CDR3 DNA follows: TGCGCCAGCAGCCTGGGACTAGCCAATACCTACGAGCAGTACTTC. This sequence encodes CASSLGLANTYEQYF.

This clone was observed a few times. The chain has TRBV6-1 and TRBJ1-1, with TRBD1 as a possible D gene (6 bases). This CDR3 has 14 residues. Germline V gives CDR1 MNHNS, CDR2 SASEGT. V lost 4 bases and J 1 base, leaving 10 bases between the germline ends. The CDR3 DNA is TGTGCCAGCAGTGTTCAGGGGAGGAACACTGAAGCTTTCTTT. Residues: CASSVQGRNTEAFF.

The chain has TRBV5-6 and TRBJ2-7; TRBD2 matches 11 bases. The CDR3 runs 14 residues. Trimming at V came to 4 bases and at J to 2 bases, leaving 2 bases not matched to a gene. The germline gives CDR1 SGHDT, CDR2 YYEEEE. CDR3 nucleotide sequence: TGTGCCAGCAGCCCGGGACTAGCGGCCTACGAGCAGTACTTC. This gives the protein CASSPGLAAYEQYF.

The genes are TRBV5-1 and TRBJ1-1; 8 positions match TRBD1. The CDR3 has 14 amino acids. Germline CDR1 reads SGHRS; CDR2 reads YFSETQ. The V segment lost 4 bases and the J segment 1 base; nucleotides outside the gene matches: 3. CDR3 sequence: CASSNGQGNTEAFF. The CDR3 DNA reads TGCGCCAGCAGCAACGGACAGGGGAACACTGAAGCTTTCTTT.

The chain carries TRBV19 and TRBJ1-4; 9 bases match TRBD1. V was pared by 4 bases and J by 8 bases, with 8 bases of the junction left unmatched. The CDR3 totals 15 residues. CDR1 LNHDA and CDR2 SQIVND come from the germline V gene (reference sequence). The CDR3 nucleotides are TGTGCCAGTAGTAGCTGGGACAGGGTGAAAGAAAAACTGTTTTTT. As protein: CASSSWDRVKEKLFF. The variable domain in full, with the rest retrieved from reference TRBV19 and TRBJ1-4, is DGGITQSPKYLFRKEGQNVTLSCEQNLNHDAMYWYRQDPGQGLRLIYYSQIVNDFQKGDIAEGYSVSREKKESFPLTVTSAQKNPTAFYLCASSSWDRVKEKLFFGSGTQLSVL.

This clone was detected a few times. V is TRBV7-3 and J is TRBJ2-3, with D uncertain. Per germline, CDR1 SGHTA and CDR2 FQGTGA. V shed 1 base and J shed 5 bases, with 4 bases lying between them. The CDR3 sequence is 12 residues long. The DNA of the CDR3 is TGTGCCAGCAGCTTAAATCGAGATACGCAGTATTTT. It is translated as CASSLNRDTQYF.

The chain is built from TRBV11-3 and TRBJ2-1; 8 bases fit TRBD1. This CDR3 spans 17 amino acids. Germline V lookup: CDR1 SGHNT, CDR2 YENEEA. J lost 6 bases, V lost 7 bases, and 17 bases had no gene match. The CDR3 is CASITREWTGFGNEQFF. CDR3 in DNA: TGTGCCAGCATCACCCGGGAGTGGACAGGGTTTGGCAATGAGCAGTTCTTC.

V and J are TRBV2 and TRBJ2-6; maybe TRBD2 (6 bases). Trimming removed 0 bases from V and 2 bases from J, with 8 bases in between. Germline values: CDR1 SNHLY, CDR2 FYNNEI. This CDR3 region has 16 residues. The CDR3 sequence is CASSEAGGTGANVLTF. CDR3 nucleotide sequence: TGTGCCAGCAGTGAAGCGGGGGGTACTGGGGCCAACGTCCTGACTTTC.

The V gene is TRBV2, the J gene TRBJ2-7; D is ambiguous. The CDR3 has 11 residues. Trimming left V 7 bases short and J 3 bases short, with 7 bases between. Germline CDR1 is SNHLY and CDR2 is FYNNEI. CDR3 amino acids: CASTTIYEQYF. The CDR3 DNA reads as TGTGCCAGCACCACTATCTACGAGCAGTACTTC.

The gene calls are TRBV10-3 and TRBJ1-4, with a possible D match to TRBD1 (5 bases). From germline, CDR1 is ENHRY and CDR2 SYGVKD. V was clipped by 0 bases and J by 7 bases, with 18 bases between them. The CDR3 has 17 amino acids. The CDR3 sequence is CAISESRERGPFEKLFF. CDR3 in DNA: TGTGCCATCAGTGAGTCAAGGGAGCGGGGCCCATTTGAAAAACTGTTTTTT.

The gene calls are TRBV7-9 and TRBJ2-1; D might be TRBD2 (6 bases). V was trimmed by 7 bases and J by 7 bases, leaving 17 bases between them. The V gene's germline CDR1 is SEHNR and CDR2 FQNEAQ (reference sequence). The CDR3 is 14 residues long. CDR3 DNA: TGTGCCAGCATCCTTCGGGGGAATGAGAATGAGCAGTTCTTC. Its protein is CASILRGNENEQFF.

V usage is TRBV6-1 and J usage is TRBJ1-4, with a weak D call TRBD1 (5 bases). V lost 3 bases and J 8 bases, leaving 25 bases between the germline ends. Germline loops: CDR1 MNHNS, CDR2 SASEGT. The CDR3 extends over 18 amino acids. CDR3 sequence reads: CASSDFVSVGAGGEKLFF. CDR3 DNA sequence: TGTGCCAGCAGTGACTTTGTCTCGGTCGGGGCCGGGGGAGAAAAACTGTTTTTT.

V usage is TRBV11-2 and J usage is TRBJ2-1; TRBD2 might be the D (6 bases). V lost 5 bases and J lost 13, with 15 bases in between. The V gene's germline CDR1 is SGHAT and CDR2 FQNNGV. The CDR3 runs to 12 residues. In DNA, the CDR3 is TGTGCCAGCAGCGATTCCGGGACTTCCCAGTTCTTC. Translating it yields CASSDSGTSQFF. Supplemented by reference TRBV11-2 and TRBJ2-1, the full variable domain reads EAGVAQSPRYKIIEKRQSVAFWCNPISGHATLYWYQQILGQGPKLLIQFQNNGVVDDSQLPKDRFSAERLKGVDSTLKIQPAKLEDSAVYLCASSDSGTSQFFGPGTRLTVL.

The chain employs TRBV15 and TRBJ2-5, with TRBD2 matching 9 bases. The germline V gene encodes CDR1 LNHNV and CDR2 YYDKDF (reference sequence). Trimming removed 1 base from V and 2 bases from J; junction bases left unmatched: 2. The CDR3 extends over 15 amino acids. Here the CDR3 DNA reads TGTGCCACCAGCAGAGTGGCGGGAGGGCAAGAGACCCAGTACTTC. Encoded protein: CATSRVAGGQETQYF.

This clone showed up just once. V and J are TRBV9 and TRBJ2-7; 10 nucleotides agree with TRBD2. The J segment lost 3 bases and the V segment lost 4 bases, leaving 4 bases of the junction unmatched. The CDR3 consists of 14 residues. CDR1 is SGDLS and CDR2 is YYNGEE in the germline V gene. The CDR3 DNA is TGTGCCAGCAGCCCAATAGCGGGGGGCTACGAGCAGTACTTC. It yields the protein CASSPIAGGYEQYF.

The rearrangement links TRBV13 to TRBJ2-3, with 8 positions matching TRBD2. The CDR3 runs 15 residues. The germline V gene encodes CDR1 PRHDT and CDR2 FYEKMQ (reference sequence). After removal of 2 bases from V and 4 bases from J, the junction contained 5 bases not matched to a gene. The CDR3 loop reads CASSLRRGVSDTQYF. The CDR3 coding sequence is TGTGCCAGCAGCTTAAGGCGGGGGGTTTCAGATACGCAGTATTTT.